A single T cell receptor (beta chain) is shown here with its context. Its antigen is currently unknown. The data belong to a study of human T cells and chemical hapten exposure. TCRdb reprocessed the RACE reads with MiXCR, giving one entry per CDR3 protein. The repertoire has some 180,000 distinct CDR3 sequences, roughly a quarter of them found once; the top ten carry about 2.5%. Trimming cost V 1 base and J 6 bases; bases outside gene matches: 5. CDR3 size: 14 residues. Germline V gives CDR1 GTSNPN, CDR2 SVGIG (reference sequence). Whole-study findings and limits: With alopecia, donors may have immune responses unlike healthy people's. Expanded TCRs were compared with controls, and the expanded TCRs formed significantly more large CDR3 similarity clusters.

Sample time point: patch test 3, about 24 weeks after DPC sensitization. Treatment given: therapeutic diphenylcyclopropenone sensitization with weekly scalp DPC. Blood was drawn before each patch test was applied. Each donor was an alopecia patient between 18 and 70 years of age who qualified for DPC. The sequence came from a woman aged 40 to 50 with alopecia areata. Some clones in this sample may be carry-over from other donors' samples. Sequenced material: whole blood, taken in connection with sensitization to the hapten diphenylcyclopropenone (DPC). The rearrangement uses TRBV30 and TRBJ1-5; 8 nucleotides agree with TRBD1. The DNA of the CDR3 is TGTGCCTGGAGTGGACAGGGGTTTAGTCAGCCCCAGCATTTT. This sequence encodes CAWSGQGFSQPQHF.